These 9 T cell receptor beta chains were sequenced from one sample in a study of T cells in women clearing cervical HPV infection. Only in-frame clones appear in the TCRdb table, and some are missing; sequencing was by immunoSEQ multiplex PCR. The listing contains about 30,000 clones. Material for sequencing was blood buffy coat. The source is a woman aged 18 to 75 with a cervical HPV16 infection that either progressed to CIN3+ or cleared (not recorded which).

About this clone itself: Read coverage stops 3 residues before the CDR3 terminus; the germline J gene supplies the remainder. The chain uses TRBV19 and TRBJ1-2, with 10 bases identical to TRBD1. J gave up 4 bases and V 9 bases, and 11 bases lay outside the gene matches. From germline, CDR1 is LNHDA and CDR2 SQIVND (reference sequence). The CDR3 runs 15 residues. Incomplete CDR3 DNA: TGTGCCAGCCAACGAGGGACAGGGGCCAGCTATGGC. As protein: CASQRGTGASYG. The whole CDR3 is CASQRGTGASYGYTF.

Turning to this clone: The read gets to within 3 residues of the CDR3 end, and the germline J gene fills in the rest. V is TRBV7-9 and J is TRBJ2-5; D is undetermined. Germline assignment: CDR1 SEHNR and CDR2 FQNEAQ (reference sequence). CDR3 length: 15 amino acids. Trimming took off 5 bases at V and 5 bases at J, with 18 bases between the two ends. CDR3 loop: CASSQGPMGLETQYF. CDR3 DNA, as far as it was read: TGTGCCAGCAGCCAAGGGCCCATGGGTTTGGAGACC.

Notes on this clone: The read ends 3 residues before the CDR3 terminus; that terminus is restored from the germline J gene. This chain uses TRBV28 with TRBJ2-1; D unclear. The CDR3 contains 15 residues. Germline V lookup: CDR1 MDHEN, CDR2 SYDVKM. Trimming took off 5 bases at V and 6 bases at J, with 17 bases between the two ends. The part of the CDR3 DNA that was read is TGTGCCAGCAGTCGCCGGATGAACAGAGTCAATGAG. It is translated as CASSRRMNRVNE. The complete CDR3 protein is CASSRRMNRVNEQFF.

CDR3 DNA (partial): TGTGCCAGCACCGACTGGGGGGGAGTGTACAATGAG. This translates into CASTDWGGVYNE. The complete CDR3 protein is CASTDWGGVYNEQFF. The J gene is TRBJ2-1, the V gene TRBV7-8; TRBD2 matches 7 bases. The read stops 3 residues short of the end of the CDR3; the missing end is completed from the germline J gene. There are 15 residues in the CDR3. The germline CDR1 and CDR2 sequences are SGHVS and FQNEAQ. V shed 7 bases and J 4 bases; nucleotides not matched to a gene: 10.

With respect to this clone: The DNA ends 3 residues before the CDR3 does, and the rest of the CDR3 is filled in from the germline J gene. The chain has TRBV2 and TRBJ2-2, with D hard to call. Trimming stripped 2 bases from V and 4 bases from J, with 5 bases between. Germline V gene data show CDR1 as SNHLY and CDR2 as FYNNEI. CDR3 length equals 13 residues. The CDR3 bases that were read are TGTGCCAGCAGTGAAACAACCACCGGGGAG. It yields the protein CASSETTTGE. The complete CDR3 sequence is CASSETTTGELFF.

Comments on this clone: The read falls 3 residues short of the CDR3 end, and the missing part is taken from the germline J gene. J is TRBJ1-3 and V is TRBV2; D call uncertain. V was trimmed by 3 bases and J by 4 bases, leaving 10 bases between them. Germline CDR1 and CDR2: SNHLY and FYNNEI. The CDR3 loop spans 14 amino acids. This CDR3 is CASSESEIGNTIYF. CDR3 bases read: TGTGCCAGCAGTGAGTCAGAGATAGGAAACACC.

As to this clone: Read coverage stops 3 residues before the CDR3 terminus; the germline J gene supplies the remainder. The chain has TRBV11-3 and TRBJ2-7; D is perhaps TRBD1 (5 bases). The germline V gene encodes CDR1 SGHNT and CDR2 YENEEA. The CDR3 consists of 14 residues. V shed 4 bases and J shed 2 bases, with 12 bases lying between them. This CDR3 is CASSSYDRTYEQYF. CDR3 bases read: TGTGCCAGCAGCTCCTACGACAGAACCTACGAG.

For this clone: One junction end does not reproduce the germline sequence, and a read error may be involved. The CDR3 bases that were read are TGCGCCAGCAGCTTCGGACTAGCCAGAGAGAACGAG. Its translation: CASSFGLARENE. From start to end, the CDR3 is CASSFGLARENEQYF. The chain carries TRBV4-2 and TRBJ2-7, with 8 bases matching TRBD2. Coverage ceases 3 residues before the CDR3 finishes, and the germline J gene fills in the end. Germline loops: CDR1 LGHNA, CDR2 YNFKEQ. This CDR3 is 15 amino acids long.

In regard to this clone: The read stops 3 residues short of the end of the CDR3; the missing end is completed from the germline J gene. The chain combines TRBV13 with TRBJ1-2; a weak D match, TRBD1 (6 bases). CDR1 PRHDT and CDR2 FYEKMQ come from the germline V gene (reference sequence). The CDR3 consists of 15 residues. V was cut by 1 base and J by 0 bases, with 9 bases left in between. The part of the CDR3 DNA that was read is TGTGCCAGCAGCTTAGAAGACAGGCCTAACTATGGC. Translated: CASSLEDRPNYG. The entire CDR3 is CASSLEDRPNYGYTF.